Shown below are 15 T cell receptor beta chains from a single sample sequenced in a study of blood T cell repertoires in COVID-19. Only in-frame clones appear in the TCRdb table, and some are missing; sequencing was by immunoSEQ multiplex PCR. The data contain about 54,000 clones, approximately 86% of them singletons. The specimen sequenced was peripheral blood. These receptors all come from a man in his forties with COVID-19, enrolled during active disease.

V usage is TRBV7-9 and J usage is TRBJ2-5; TRBD2 aligns across 8 bases. The CDR3 is made up of 19 amino acids. Germline V gives CDR1 SEHNR, CDR2 FQNEAQ (reference sequence). V was clipped by 4 bases and J by 4 bases; unmatched bases: 20. CDR3 sequence (DNA): TGTGCCAGCAGCTCCCCCTTAGGGGTAGCGGGATTTGTCGGAGAGACCCAGTACTTC. Translating gives CASSSPLGVAGFVGETQYF.

This sequence joins TRBV7-9 and TRBJ2-2; no reliable D call. The CDR3 covers 12 residues. Germline V gives CDR1 SEHNR, CDR2 FQNEAQ (reference sequence). V lost 1 base and J 6 bases, leaving 3 bases between the germline ends. The CDR3 nucleotides read TGTGCCAGCAGCTTAGTATCCGGGGAGCTGTTTTTT. Translated, it gives CASSLVSGELFF. Together with reference TRBV7-9 and TRBJ2-2, the CDR3 gives the full variable domain: DTGVSQNPRHKITKRGQNVTFRCDPISEHNRLYWYRQTLGQGPEFLTYFQNEAQLEKSRLLSDRFSAERPKGSFSTLEIQRTEQGDSAMYLCASSLVSGELFFGEGSRLTVL.

The chain employs TRBV5-6 and TRBJ1-2; D not resolved. V was clipped by 0 bases and J by 1 base, with 7 bases between them. The CDR3 has 14 residues. CDR1 and CDR2 (germline): SGHDT, YYEEEE. CDR3 in DNA: TGTGCCAGCAGCTTGGGGCAGTATAACTATGGCTACACCTTC. It translates to CASSLGQYNYGYTF. Full variable domain (rest looked up from reference TRBV5-6 and TRBJ1-2): DAGVTQSPTHLIKTRGQQVTLRCSPKSGHDTVSWYQQALGQGPQFIFQYYEEEERQRGNFPDRFSGHQFPNYSSELNVNALLLGDSALYLCASSLGQYNYGYTFGSGTRLTVV.

The CDR3 nucleotides are TGTGCCAGCAGGGCAGGACTGCACTCTAACTATGGCTACACCTTC. It encodes CASRAGLHSNYGYTF. The chain links TRBV6-5 to TRBJ1-2; D uncertain. CDR1 MNHEY and CDR2 SVGAGI come from the germline V gene. The V and J ends lost 6 bases and 0 bases respectively, with 14 bases between them. This CDR3 spans 15 amino acids.

The chain recombines TRBV28 with TRBJ1-3, with D possibly matching TRBD1 (6 bases). Germline CDR1 is MDHEN and CDR2 is SYDVKM. V lost 6 bases to trimming and J lost 4 bases, with 13 bases between them. CDR3 length: 14 residues. The CDR3 DNA sequence: TGTGCCAGCAGACTGGGGGGGGCAGGAAACACCATATATTTT. This gives the protein CASRLGGAGNTIYF.

CDR3 region: CASRRASGRAASYNEQFF. CDR3 bases: TGTGCCAGCAGGCGAGCTAGCGGGAGGGCCGCATCCTACAATGAGCAGTTCTTC. This chain uses TRBV6-6 with TRBJ2-1, with 12 positions matching TRBD2. This CDR3 contains 18 residues. Trimming at V came to 6 bases and at J to 1 base, leaving 10 bases not matched to a gene. Germline V lookup: CDR1 MNHNY, CDR2 SVGAGI (reference sequence).

The genes are TRBV2 and TRBJ2-3, with TRBD2 identical over 7 bases. Germline-derived CDR1 and CDR2 are SNHLY and FYNNEI. This CDR3 is built from 15 residues. The ends lost 4 bases at V and 0 bases at J; junction bases unmatched: 4. CDR3 in DNA: TGTGCCAGCAGTGCTAGCGGTTCTAGCACAGATACGCAGTATTTT. It codes for CASSASGSSTDTQYF.

The chain joins TRBV9 to TRBJ2-3, with D possibly TRBD1 on 6 matching bases. The CDR3 sequence is 14 residues long. Germline V gene lookup returns CDR1 SGDLS and CDR2 YYNGEE. Trimming pared 1 base from V and 2 bases from J, leaving 8 bases between. The CDR3 reads CASSVQGTTDTQYF. In DNA form, the CDR3 reads TGTGCCAGCAGCGTACAGGGGACCACAGATACGCAGTATTTT.

The chain uses TRBV28 and TRBJ1-4; 8 bases fit TRBD1. V lost 5 bases to trimming and J lost 5 bases; unmatched junction nucleotides: 4. There are 14 residues in the CDR3. Germline values: CDR1 MDHEN, CDR2 SYDVKM. CDR3 sequence (DNA): TGTGCCAGCAGTACAGGGGGGGAGAATGAAAAACTGTTTTTT. Its translation is CASSTGGENEKLFF.

V gene TRBV24-1 combines with J gene TRBJ2-5, with TRBD1 matching over 8 bases. The CDR3 length is 16 residues. Germline trimming cut 3 bases from V and 5 bases from J; bases unmatched to any gene: 10. The germline CDR1 and CDR2 sequences are KGHDR and SFDVKD. In DNA form, the CDR3 reads TGTGCCACCAGTGATCCCGGGACAGGCCAGTGGGAGACCCAGTACTTC. Its protein product is CATSDPGTGQWETQYF.

The V and J genes are TRBV12-3 or TRBV12-4 and TRBJ1-1; the D is unclear. V was clipped by 3 bases and J by 0 bases, with 5 bases between them. The CDR3 spans 13 residues. The CDR3 bases are TGTGCCAGCAGTTTTTACTTGAACACTGAAGCTTTCTTT. Translated: CASSFYLNTEAFF.

The chain is built from TRBV28 and TRBJ2-1, with 15 bases identical to TRBD2. This CDR3 comprises 15 residues. Germline V CDR1 and CDR2: MDHEN, SYDVKM. V was pared by 8 bases and J by 7 bases, with 6 bases of the junction left unmatched. CDR3 sequence: CASRTSGGVRNEQFF. In DNA form, the CDR3 reads TGTGCCAGCCGGACTAGCGGGGGGGTTCGGAATGAGCAGTTCTTC. The whole variable domain, filled in from reference TRBV28 and TRBJ2-1, reads DVKVTQSSRYLVKRTGEKVFLECVQDMDHENMFWYRQDPGLGLRLIYFSYDVKMKEKGDIPEGYSVSREKKERFSLILESASTNQTSMYLCASRTSGGVRNEQFFGPGTRLTVL.

The rearrangement links TRBV6-1 to TRBJ2-7; weak D call: TRBD1 (5 bases). The V end was cut by 0 bases, the J end by 3 bases, with 15 bases between. CDR1 and CDR2 (germline): MNHNS, SASEGT. The CDR3 is 16 amino acids. As DNA, the CDR3 is TGTGCCAGCAGTGAAGCTCGGGCAGGGTTAGGCTACGAGCAGTACTTC. It encodes CASSEARAGLGYEQYF.

This chain joins TRBV2 and TRBJ1-4; the match to TRBD1 covers 7 bases. The V segment lost 6 bases and the J segment 8 bases; nucleotides outside the gene matches: 9. The CDR3 contains 14 residues. Germline values: CDR1 SNHLY, CDR2 FYNNEI. Here the CDR3 reads CASRPDRMTEKLFF. The DNA of the CDR3 is TGTGCCAGCAGACCGGACAGGATGACCGAAAAACTGTTTTTT.

The table lists this clone with a few counts. The rearrangement uses TRBV5-6 and TRBJ1-2, with 9 bases identical to TRBD1. Germline loops: CDR1 SGHDT, CDR2 YYEEEE. Trimming took 3 bases from V and 6 from J; bases not matched to a gene: 9. The CDR3 has 15 amino acids. As DNA, the CDR3 is TGTGCCAGCAGCTCACAGGGGGCAGGTAGTCATGGCTACACCTTC. Translation gives CASSSQGAGSHGYTF.